The following is a T cell receptor beta chain sequence with its context. What it binds is not known. The data stem from a study of cytomegalovirus exposure and HLA in healthy donors. Looking at the study overall: About 83 million unique TCRs from HLA-typed donors made up an early data release.

This CDR3 region has 13 residues. In germline, CDR1 is SGHDN, CDR2 FVKESK. V dropped 4 bases and J dropped 6 bases, with 9 bases sitting between them. The PCR made use of 60 Vbeta and 13 Jbeta primers. Generated by immunoSEQ multiplex PCR, the TCRdb table keeps only in-frame clones and is missing some. Among over 120,000 clones listed, 70% to 85% were seen once. Findings of the study overall: The authors later found most CMV-associated TCR beta chains appeared HLA-restricted. Previous analysis showed most TCR beta V segments were productive about 90% or about 30% of the time.

The receptor comes from a young man in good health and CMV-seropositive. The chain is built from TRBV14 and TRBJ2-2; D unresolved. The sequencing sample was made of PBMCs. Written as DNA, the CDR3 is TGTGCCAGCAGCCCTAGAACCTCCGGGGAGCTGTTTTTT. Translated: CASSPRTSGELFF.